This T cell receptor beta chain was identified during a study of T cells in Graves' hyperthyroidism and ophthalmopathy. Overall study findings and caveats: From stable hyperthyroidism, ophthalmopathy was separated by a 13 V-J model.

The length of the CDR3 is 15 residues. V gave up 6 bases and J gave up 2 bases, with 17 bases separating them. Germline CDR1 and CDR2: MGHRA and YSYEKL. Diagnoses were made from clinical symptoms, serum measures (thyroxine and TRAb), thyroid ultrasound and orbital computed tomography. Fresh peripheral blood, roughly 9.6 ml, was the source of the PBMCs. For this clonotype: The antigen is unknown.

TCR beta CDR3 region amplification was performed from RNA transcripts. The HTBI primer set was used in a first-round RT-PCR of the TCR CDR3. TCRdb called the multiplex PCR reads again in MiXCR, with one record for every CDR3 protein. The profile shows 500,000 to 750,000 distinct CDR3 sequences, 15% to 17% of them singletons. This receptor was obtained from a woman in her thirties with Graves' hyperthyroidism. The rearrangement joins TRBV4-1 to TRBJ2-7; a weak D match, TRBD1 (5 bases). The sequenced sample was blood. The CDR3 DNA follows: TGCGCCAGCAGGGTTGTAGACAGCAATCCCTACGAGCAGTACTTC. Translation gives CASRVVDSNPYEQYF.